The 16 T cell receptor beta chains presented below share a single source sample, sequenced in a study of blood T cell repertoires in COVID-19. Profiling relied on immunoSEQ multiplex PCR, and the TCRdb table lists in-frame clones only, not all of them. This sample carries around 330,000 clones, about 85% of them seen once, and the ten largest clones take approximately 1.9%. Sequences were obtained from PBMCs or T cells enriched from blood (not recorded which). The source of these receptors is a woman between 25 and 40 years old who had been exposed to COVID-19.

V usage is TRBV30 and J usage is TRBJ1-5, with no clear D. The CDR3 contains 13 residues. V shed 2 bases and J shed 3 bases, with 8 bases lying between them. CDR1 is GTSNPN, CDR2 SVGIG, per germline (reference sequence). The CDR3 spells CAWSRGNNQPQHF. The CDR3 DNA follows: TGTGCCTGGAGTCGAGGAAACAATCAGCCCCAGCATTTT.

The V and J genes are TRBV30 and TRBJ2-6, with no clear D. Germline CDR1 and CDR2: GTSNPN and SVGIG (reference sequence). The CDR3 contains 16 residues. Trimming took 4 bases from V and 1 from J, leaving 14 bases between them. CDR3 DNA sequence: TGTGCCTGGACTGACCCTAGTGCGTCTGGGGCCAACGTCCTGACTTTC. Its protein is CAWTDPSASGANVLTF.

This clone appeared a single time. The V call is TRBV5-6, the J call TRBJ2-7; TRBD2 is a possible D gene (6 bases). The CDR3 is 16 residues long. Trimming took 4 bases from V and 2 from J, leaving 19 bases between them. CDR1 and CDR2 from the germline V gene are SGHDT and YYEEEE. The CDR3 is CASSPLVAGRPYEQYF. The CDR3 nucleotides read TGTGCCAGCAGCCCCCTCGTGGCAGGGAGGCCCTACGAGCAGTACTTC.

The chain recombines TRBV28 with TRBJ1-1; 7 bases match TRBD1. CDR1 and CDR2 (germline): MDHEN, SYDVKM. CDR3 size: 14 residues. J was trimmed by 3 bases and V by 5 bases; bases with no gene match: 6. For the CDR3, the DNA is TGTGCCAGCAGTCCCCCTACAGGGGACACTGAAGCTTTCTTT. The encoded protein is CASSPPTGDTEAFF.

The chain has TRBV27 and TRBJ2-7; the D gene is possibly TRBD1 (6 bases). The germline V gene has CDR1 MNHEY and CDR2 SMNVEV (reference sequence). The V end lost 2 bases, the J end lost 5 bases, and 7 bases lay between the germline ends. This CDR3 has 12 residues. The CDR3, as DNA: TGTGCCAGCAGTTTAGCAGGGGACGAGCAGTACTTC. Translation: CASSLAGDEQYF.

The chain recombines TRBV4-2 with TRBJ1-6; D is unclear. The CDR3 spans 14 residues. The germline V gene has CDR1 LGHNA and CDR2 YNFKEQ. Trimming shortened V by 2 bases and J by 7 bases, and 9 bases separated the two germline ends. Written as DNA, the CDR3 is TGTGCCAGCAGCCAAACTGAGCCGAATTCACCCCTCCACTTT. This codes for CASSQTEPNSPLHF.

The rearrangement uses TRBV4-2 and TRBJ2-1, with D tentatively TRBD2 (6 bases). The CDR3 is 17 amino acids. V dropped 0 bases and J dropped 9 bases, with 21 bases sitting between them. Germline V lookup: CDR1 LGHNA, CDR2 YNFKEQ. The CDR3 sequence: CASSQDGGVAVKGEQFF. For the CDR3, the DNA is TGTGCCAGCAGCCAAGACGGTGGGGTAGCGGTAAAAGGTGAGCAGTTCTTC.

This clone was seen a single time. The genes are TRBV10-3 and TRBJ1-2; 9 nucleotides line up with TRBD1. The CDR3 totals 14 residues. V was clipped by 6 bases and J by 3 bases; unmatched bases: 5. Germline assignment: CDR1 ENHRY and CDR2 SYGVKD. The CDR3 spells CAIRTGGLDYGYTF. The CDR3 DNA is TGTGCCATCAGAACAGGGGGCTTGGACTATGGCTACACCTTC.

The chain couples TRBV4-1 to TRBJ1-6, with 9 bases aligning to TRBD1. Losses at the gene ends were 0 bases for V and 6 bases for J; bases not matched to a gene: 18. CDR1 is MGHRA and CDR2 is YSYEKL in the germline V gene. The CDR3 extends over 21 amino acids. CDR3 DNA sequence: TGCGCCAGCAGCCAAGAGGGGGGGACAGGGAGGGCCAGTTTGGCTAATTCACCCCTCCACTTT. Its protein is CASSQEGGTGRASLANSPLHF.

The CDR3 bases are TGTGCCAGCAGCTTATACAGGGGTTCACCCCTCCACTTT. Protein sequence: CASSLYRGSPLHF. This chain connects TRBV7-3 to TRBJ1-6; 7 positions agree with TRBD1. Trimming cost V 2 bases and J 9 bases; bases outside gene matches: 1. Per the germline V gene, CDR1 is SGHTA and CDR2 is FQGTGA. The CDR3 loop spans 13 amino acids.

This rearrangement joins TRBV30 to TRBJ2-1; TRBD2 agrees at 9 bases. Germline CDR1 and CDR2: GTSNPN and SVGIG (reference sequence). J gave up 2 bases and V 3 bases, and 5 bases lay outside the gene matches. This CDR3 region has 15 residues. CDR3 amino acids: CAWSPLAGPYNEQFF. Here the CDR3 DNA reads TGTGCCTGGAGCCCGCTAGCGGGACCCTACAATGAGCAGTTCTTC.

The chain couples TRBV5-1 to TRBJ2-7; 9 nucleotides align to TRBD1. The V and J ends lost 1 base and 2 bases, in that order; junction bases with no gene match: 13. Germline values: CDR1 SGHRS, CDR2 YFSETQ. The length of the CDR3 is 18 residues. CDR3 in amino acids: CASSLSLLGQGITYEQYF. The CDR3 DNA reads TGCGCCAGCAGCTTGTCCCTCCTGGGACAGGGAATAACCTACGAGCAGTACTTC.

The chain combines TRBV7-9 with TRBJ2-7, with 9 bases identical to TRBD1. With V trimmed by 4 bases and J by 1 base, 5 bases remained unmatched. Germline CDR1 and CDR2: SEHNR and FQNEAQ (reference sequence). CDR3 length equals 15 residues. For the CDR3, the DNA is TGTGCCAGCAGCTCAGAACAGGGGGCTTCCTACGAGCAGTACTTC. This translates into CASSSEQGASYEQYF.

This clone was counted at least ten times. This chain connects TRBV28 to TRBJ1-1; possibly TRBD1 for D (6 bases). V gave up 3 bases and J gave up 4 bases, with 15 bases separating them. Germline V CDR1 and CDR2: MDHEN, SYDVKM. The CDR3 runs 15 residues. CDR3 bases: TGTGCCAGCAGTTTCCCGGGAAGGGGGAGCACTGAAGCTTTCTTT. This encodes CASSFPGRGSTEAFF.

The rearrangement joins TRBV9 to TRBJ2-5; 7 bases are shared with TRBD1. CDR3 size: 15 residues. V trimming: 6 bases; J trimming: 7 bases; junction bases outside the gene matches: 15. CDR1 SGDLS and CDR2 YYNGEE come from the germline V gene. In DNA form, the CDR3 reads TGTGCCAGCACCTTCCCGGACAGGAACCTTGGGACCCAGTACTTC. Protein: CASTFPDRNLGTQYF.

This chain uses TRBV5-1 with TRBJ1-4; D might be TRBD1 (5 bases). This CDR3 is built from 14 residues. Germline V lookup: CDR1 SGHRS, CDR2 YFSETQ. Trimming pared 1 base from V and 3 bases from J, leaving 7 bases between. CDR3 sequence: CASSLRGPNEKLFF. Here the CDR3 DNA reads TGCGCCAGCAGCTTGAGGGGTCCTAATGAAAAACTGTTTTTT.